A selection of T cell receptor beta chains follows, all from one sample in a study of cytomegalovirus exposure and HLA in healthy donors. Produced via immunoSEQ multiplex PCR; TCRdb's table is partial and in-frame only. In the table there are 90,000 or so clones, about 77% of which are singletons. The sample consisted of PBMCs. These receptors were taken from a man between 60 and 70 years old in good health and CMV-seronegative. The CDR3 runs from the conserved cysteine through the conserved F or W. The D gene is left open where the match is weak. Size values are once, few and many counts, or a class for expanded clones, and some rows have none.

v_call	cdr3_length	j_call	clone_size	d_call	cdr3_aa	cdr3_nt
TRBV6-5	14	TRBJ1-1	-	TRBD1	CASSGQGLNTEAFF	TGTGCCAGCAGCGGACAGGGGCTGAACACTGAAGCTTTCTTT
TRBV7-9	16	TRBJ2-2	-	-	CASSLGMTRNTGELFF	TGTGCCAGCAGCTTAGGGATGACAAGAAACACCGGGGAGCTGTTTTTT
TRBV9	15	TRBJ2-1	-	-	CASSTPGSHYNEQFF	TGTGCCAGCAGCACCCCCGGGTCGCACTACAATGAGCAGTTCTTC
TRBV7-9	11	TRBJ2-7	few	-	CNRSAAYEQYF	TGTAACAGGAGCGCGGCCTACGAGCAGTACTTC
TRBV4-1	16	TRBJ2-7	-	-	CASSPSVGGYRYEQYF	TGCGCCAGCAGCCCCTCGGTAGGGGGATACCGCTACGAGCAGTACTTC
TRBV5-1	16	TRBJ1-4	few	-	CASSIGQLSTNEKLFF	TGCGCCAGCAGCATAGGACAGCTTTCAACTAATGAAAAACTGTTTTTT
TRBV15	14	TRBJ2-2	-	-	CATSDPGEAGELFF	TGTGCCACCAGCGACCCAGGGGAAGCCGGGGAGCTGTTTTTT
TRBV25-1	13	TRBJ1-2	many	TRBD1	CASSLQGRDGYTF	TGTGCCAGCAGCTTACAGGGGAGAGACGGCTACACCTTC
TRBV25-1	15	TRBJ1-1	-	TRBD1	CASSEPAGGDTEAFF	TGTGCCAGCAGTGAACCGGCAGGGGGAGATACTGAAGCTTTCTTT
TRBV11-2	14	TRBJ2-3	-	-	CASSLRGGMDTQYF	TGTGCCAGCAGCCTACGTGGGGGCATGGATACGCAGTATTTT
TRBV14	13	TRBJ1-1	few	TRBD1	CASSLQGGTEAFF	TGTGCCAGCAGCCTTCAGGGGGGCACTGAAGCTTTCTTT
TRBV7-9	16	TRBJ1-6	few	-	CASSLGGGANNSPLHF	TGTGCCAGCAGCTTAGGGGGAGGTGCCAATAATTCACCCCTCCACTTT
TRBV6-5	12	TRBJ1-1	-	-	CASSLIQGEAFF	TGTGCCAGCAGCCTCATACAGGGTGAAGCTTTCTTT
TRBV28	8	TRBJ2-7	-	-	CDSYEQYF	TGTGACTCCTACGAGCAGTACTTC
TRBV11-1	17	TRBJ1-1	-	-	CASSLVGGARINTEAFF	TGTGCCAGCAGCTTAGTAGGGGGGGCCCGGATAAACACTGAAGCTTTCTTT
TRBV2	17	TRBJ2-3	-	TRBD2	CAGSTTAGGSSTDTQYF	TGTGCCGGAAGCACCACAGCGGGGGGGTCTAGCACAGATACGCAGTATTTT
TRBV11-3	13	TRBJ1-1	-	-	CASSLEGGTEAFF	TGTGCCAGCAGCTTAGAAGGGGGCACTGAAGCTTTCTTT
TRBV30	11	TRBJ2-3	-	TRBD2	CGGAGGDTQYF	TGTGGGGGGGCGGGAGGAGATACGCAGTATTTT
TRBV5-1	19	TRBJ1-2	-	-	CASSLLIFSYRPNYGDYTF	TGCGCCAGCAGCTTGTTAATTTTTAGTTATCGGCCTAACTATGGTGACTACACCTTC
TRBV11-2	16	TRBJ1-2	-	TRBD1	CASSLGLRTGTYGYTF	TGTGCCAGCAGCTTAGGACTACGGACAGGGACCTATGGCTACACCTTC
TRBV18	11	TRBJ1-1	-	-	CASSGHTEAFF	TGTGCCAGCTCTGGACATACTGAAGCTTTCTTT
TRBV11-1	14	TRBJ2-7	-	TRBD1	CASSFDRASYEQYF	TGTGCCAGCAGCTTCGACAGGGCTTCCTACGAGCAGTACTTC
TRBV7-8	14	TRBJ1-2	-	-	CASSLLSVNYGYTF	TGTGCCAGCAGCTTATTGTCAGTGAACTATGGCTACACCTTC
TRBV18	13	TRBJ1-2	-	-	CASSPPAQDGYTF	TGTGCCAGCTCACCACCCGCCCAGGATGGCTACACCTTC
TRBV7-9	15	TRBJ2-1	-	-	CASSSRQDSYNEQFF	TGTGCCAGCAGCTCCAGACAGGACTCCTACAATGAGCAGTTCTTC
TRBV5-6	13	TRBJ2-3	-	-	CASSWTSTDTQYF	TGTGCCAGCAGCTGGACTAGCACAGATACGCAGTATTTT
TRBV19	17	TRBJ2-4	once	TRBD1	CASREGTGHLAKNIQYF	TGTGCCAGTAGAGAAGGGACAGGTCATCTAGCCAAAAACATTCAGTACTTC
TRBV27	14	TRBJ2-7	-	-	CASSLTGLAYEQYF	TGTGCCAGCAGTTTGACGGGGTTAGCCTACGAGCAGTACTTC
TRBV18	14	TRBJ1-1	-	-	CASSPSREGGAAFF	TGTGCCAGCTCACCATCCAGGGAGGGGGGGGCAGCTTTCTTT
TRBV7-9	14	TRBJ1-2	-	-	CASSAPGLIYGYTF	TGTGCCAGCAGCGCCCCGGGACTGATCTATGGCTACACCTTC
TRBV4-1	17	TRBJ2-7	-	TRBD1	CASSLFVGTGPTYEQYF	TGCGCCAGCAGCCTCTTTGTCGGGACAGGGCCGACCTACGAGCAGTACTTC
TRBV7-9	15	TRBJ2-1	-	-	CASSLAGSSYNEQFF	TGTGCCAGCAGCTTAGCGGGGAGCTCCTACAATGAGCAGTTCTTC
TRBV6-5	14	TRBJ1-1	few	TRBD1	CASRRGPMGTEAFF	TGTGCCAGCAGGAGGGGGCCAATGGGGACTGAAGCTTTCTTT
TRBV6-5	15	TRBJ2-7	once	-	CASRGDTRGAYEQYF	TGTGCCAGCAGGGGGGACACCCGAGGGGCCTACGAGCAGTACTTC
TRBV12-5	14	TRBJ2-1	-	-	CASGLVTGINEQFF	TGTGCTAGTGGTTTGGTAACAGGTATCAATGAGCAGTTCTTC
TRBV4-1	15	TRBJ2-1	-	TRBD1	CASSLVPTGGNEQFF	TGCGCCAGCAGCCTAGTTCCGACAGGGGGCAATGAGCAGTTCTTC
TRBV6-6	13	TRBJ2-7	many	TRBD1	CASSYREGQEQYF	TGTGCCAGCAGTTACCGCGAGGGACAGGAGCAGTACTTC
TRBV11-2	15	TRBJ1-2	few	TRBD1	CASSPRGRLDYGYTF	TGTGCCAGCAGCCCAAGGGGGCGTCTTGACTATGGCTACACCTTC
TRBV6-6	15	TRBJ1-1	-	TRBD1	CASRQGQGADTEAFF	TGTGCCAGCAGACAGGGACAGGGGGCTGACACTGAAGCTTTCTTT
TRBV7-8	16	TRBJ2-3	-	-	CASSLGEYRGTDTQYF	TGTGCCAGCAGCTTAGGCGAGTATCGGGGCACAGATACGCAGTATTTT
TRBV2	16	TRBJ2-3	-	TRBD2	CASSEGRGAGTDTQYF	TGTGCCAGCAGTGAGGGGCGGGGGGCAGGCACAGATACGCAGTATTTT
TRBV13	15	TRBJ1-6	-	TRBD1	CASSLVGTGDSPLHF	TGTGCCAGCAGCTTAGTTGGGACAGGGGATTCACCCCTCCACTTT
TRBV9	13	TRBJ2-2	-	-	CASSVEHTGELFF	TGTGCCAGCAGCGTAGAGCACACCGGGGAGCTGTTTTTT
TRBV6-5	13	TRBJ1-6	-	TRBD1	CASKDRDNSPLHF	TGTGCCAGCAAGGACAGGGACAATTCACCCCTCCACTTT
TRBV6-5	15	TRBJ1-6	-	-	CASTEVASYNSPLHF	TGTGCCAGCACTGAGGTAGCCTCCTATAATTCACCCCTCCACTTT
TRBV5-5	15	TRBJ1-1	-	-	CASSLEPRIGTEAFF	TGTGCCAGCAGCCTAGAACCCCGTATTGGCACTGAAGCTTTCTTT
TRBV18	12	TRBJ2-7	-	-	CASSYQGHEQYF	TGTGCCAGCTCCTACCAGGGCCACGAGCAGTACTTC